The 15 T cell receptor beta chains below all came from one sample that was sequenced in a study of technical replicates of blood from several donors. TCRdb's table, derived via immunoSEQ multiplex PCR, lists solely in-frame clones and lacks some. The repertoire has tens of thousands of clones, roughly 90% of them found once; the top ten carry approximately 4.4%. Sample: PBMCs. These receptors came from a human donor in good health. Some clones in this sample may be carry-over from other donors' samples.

This clone has only a few counts. The gene calls are TRBV19 and TRBJ2-5; D may be TRBD2 (6 bases). The germline V and J ends were trimmed by 9 bases and 2 bases, with 19 bases remaining between them. The CDR3 spans 15 residues. Germline V lookup: CDR1 LNHDA, CDR2 SQIVND (reference sequence). CDR3 amino acids: CASSREGRGQETQYF. CDR3 DNA: TGTGCCAGCAGCCGTGAAGGTCGGGGGCAAGAGACCCAGTACTTC.

This sequence joins TRBV6-1 and TRBJ2-5, with 7 bases matching TRBD1. The CDR3 contains 13 residues. After removal of 3 bases from V and 7 bases from J, the junction contained 5 bases not matched to a gene. The germline V gene encodes CDR1 MNHNS and CDR2 SASEGT. CDR3 sequence (DNA): TGTGCCAGCAGTGATATAGGGGGCGGGACCCAGTACTTC. Translated: CASSDIGGGTQYF.

Only one count was recorded for this clone. The chain is built from TRBV5-6 and TRBJ2-3, with 10 bases identical to TRBD2. This CDR3 is built from 18 residues. The ends lost 0 bases at V and 0 bases at J; junction bases unmatched: 7. CDR1 is SGHDT and CDR2 is YYEEEE in the germline V gene. CDR3 region: CASSLVLAGASSTDTQYF. CDR3 in DNA: TGTGCCAGCAGCTTGGTGCTAGCGGGGGCCTCTAGCACAGATACGCAGTATTTT.

The chain recombines TRBV2 with TRBJ2-7, with 13 bases that match TRBD2. CDR1 is SNHLY and CDR2 is FYNNEI in the germline V gene. Unmatched junction bases numbered 4, after V lost 4 bases and J lost 7 bases. The CDR3 consists of 14 residues. CDR3 loop: CASSGGLAGYEQYF. CDR3 DNA sequence: TGTGCCAGCAGTGGGGGACTAGCGGGGTATGAGCAGTACTTC.

This clone is a singleton in its sample. The rearrangement links TRBV7-9 to TRBJ1-1, with 7 bases lining up with TRBD1. The CDR3 is 12 residues long. Germline V gene lookup returns CDR1 SEHNR and CDR2 FQNEAQ (reference sequence). V dropped 5 bases and J dropped 11; count of bases not matched to a gene: 8. This chain's CDR3 is CASSLNTGVAFF. The CDR3 DNA is TGTGCCAGCAGCCTAAACACAGGGGTCGCTTTCTTT.

The V call is TRBV27, the J call TRBJ2-7; 8 bases fit TRBD1. Per the germline V gene, CDR1 is MNHEY and CDR2 is SMNVEV (reference sequence). J gave up 3 bases and V 8 bases, and 6 bases lay outside the gene matches. The CDR3 is made up of 13 amino acids. CDR3 nucleotide sequence: TGTGCCAGCCGTCTCGGACAGGGCTACGAGCAGTACTTC. Protein product: CASRLGQGYEQYF.

J is TRBJ1-4 and V is TRBV7-2, with 7 bases fitting TRBD1. V lost 3 bases to trimming and J lost 0 bases; unmatched junction nucleotides: 1. The CDR3 runs 15 residues. Per germline, CDR1 SGHTA and CDR2 FQGNSA. This CDR3 reads CASSFDRATNEKLFF. The CDR3, as DNA: TGTGCCAGCAGCTTCGACAGGGCAACTAATGAAAAACTGTTTTTT.

The genes are TRBV9 and TRBJ1-1; possible D gene TRBD1, 5 bases. Trimming shortened V by 4 bases and J by 7 bases, and 14 bases separated the two germline ends. Germline CDR1 reads SGDLS; CDR2 reads YYNGEE. This CDR3 comprises 13 residues. CDR3 sequence: CASSPRGRDEAFF. CDR3 coding DNA: TGTGCCAGCAGCCCACGAGGCAGGGATGAAGCTTTCTTT.

The chain carries TRBV7-8 and TRBJ2-7; D is ambiguous. CDR1 and CDR2 (germline): SGHVS, FQNEAQ. Trimming shortened V by 4 bases and J by 3 bases, and 10 bases separated the two germline ends. The CDR3 length is 13 residues. The CDR3, as DNA: TGTGCCAGCAGCTCAGTTAATTTCTACGAGCAGTACTTC. Translated: CASSSVNFYEQYF.

This clone was detected once. V and J are TRBV7-9 and TRBJ2-1; TRBD2 matches 11 bases. Unmatched junction bases numbered 13, after V lost 6 bases and J lost 3 bases. The CDR3 contains 18 residues. The germline gives CDR1 SEHNR, CDR2 FQNEAQ (reference sequence). The CDR3 loop is CASSSMTSGTTIYNEQFF. Written as DNA, the CDR3 is TGTGCCAGCAGTTCCATGACTAGCGGGACTACTATCTACAATGAGCAGTTCTTC.

The chain uses TRBV29-1 and TRBJ2-1; 8 bases fit TRBD2. The germline V gene has CDR1 SQVTM and CDR2 ANQGSEA. This CDR3 is built from 14 residues. The ends lost 5 bases at V and 6 bases at J; junction bases unmatched: 9. The DNA of the CDR3 is TGCAGCGTTCAGAAGCGGGAGAGACGCAATGAGCAGTTCTTC. Protein sequence: CSVQKRERRNEQFF.

This clone was counted many times. The CDR3 DNA reads TGTGCCAGCAGTGAAGAGGGACAACCGAACACTGAAGCTTTCTTT. Protein: CASSEEGQPNTEAFF. The chain links TRBV6-1 to TRBJ1-1; D perhaps matches TRBD1 (6 bases). Trimming shortened V by 1 base and J by 1 base, and 10 bases separated the two germline ends. Germline V gene sequence: CDR1 MNHNS, CDR2 SASEGT. This CDR3 region has 15 residues.

This chain links TRBV9 with TRBJ1-5; possibly TRBD1 for D (5 bases). In germline, CDR1 is SGDLS, CDR2 YYNGEE. The CDR3 contains 14 residues. Trimming cost V 0 bases and J 8 bases, with 12 bases left between them. The CDR3 spells CASSVEGGAKPQHF. For the CDR3, the DNA is TGTGCCAGCAGCGTAGAGGGAGGGGCGAAGCCCCAGCATTTT.

This chain links TRBV6-1 with TRBJ1-4, with TRBD1 matching 10 bases. V shed 2 bases and J 7 bases; nucleotides not matched to a gene: 7. This CDR3 is built from 16 residues. The V gene's germline CDR1 is MNHNS and CDR2 SASEGT. CDR3 sequence reads: CASSEPGQGIGEKLFF. CDR3 sequence (DNA): TGTGCCAGCAGTGAACCGGGACAGGGGATAGGTGAAAAACTGTTTTTT.

This sequence joins TRBV4-3 and TRBJ2-2; D perhaps matches TRBD2 (5 bases). The CDR3 runs to 15 residues. The V gene's germline CDR1 is LGHNA and CDR2 YSLEER. With 3 bases removed from V and 1 base from J, the gap between germline ends came to 9 bases. CDR3 nucleotides: TGCGCCAGCAGCCACCAGGAGGAGAACACCGGGGAGCTGTTTTTT. Amino acid sequence: CASSHQEENTGELFF.